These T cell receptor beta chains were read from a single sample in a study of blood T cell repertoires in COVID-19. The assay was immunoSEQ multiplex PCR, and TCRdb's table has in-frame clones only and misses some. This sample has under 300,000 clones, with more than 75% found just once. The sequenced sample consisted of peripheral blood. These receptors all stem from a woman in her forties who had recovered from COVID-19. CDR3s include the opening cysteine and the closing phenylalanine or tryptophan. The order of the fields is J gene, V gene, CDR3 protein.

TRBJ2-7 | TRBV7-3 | CASSLGGQGAGEQYF
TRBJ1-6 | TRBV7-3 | CASSPQGRPNSPLHF
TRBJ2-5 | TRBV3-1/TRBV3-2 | CASSQRGGPWETQYF
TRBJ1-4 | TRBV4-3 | CASSHPGGGQGEKLFF
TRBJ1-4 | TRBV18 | CASSTRDRGEKLFF
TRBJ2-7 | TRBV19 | CASSISGLLYEQYF
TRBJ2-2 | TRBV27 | CASSLGTVSGELFF
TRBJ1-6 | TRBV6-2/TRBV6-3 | CASSYPTDNSPLHF
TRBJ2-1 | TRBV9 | CASTPGATHNEQFF
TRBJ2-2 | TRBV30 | CAWSVGAAREGLFF
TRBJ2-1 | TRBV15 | CATSRDRGQYNEQFF
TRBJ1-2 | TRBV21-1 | CASSPLRRGGPDAF
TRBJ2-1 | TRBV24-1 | CATRSGGYNEQFF
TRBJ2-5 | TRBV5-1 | CASSPLTGETQYF
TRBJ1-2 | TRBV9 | CASSTNRGGYTF
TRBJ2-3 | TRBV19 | CASSIPPRPGGTDTQYF
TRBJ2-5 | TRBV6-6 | CATRGAGGGETQYF
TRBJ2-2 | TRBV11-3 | CASSHRASGELFF
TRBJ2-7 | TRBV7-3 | CASSSPPRRESYEQYF
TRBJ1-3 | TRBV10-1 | CASSDGGAGNTIYF
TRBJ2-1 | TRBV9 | CASSPTSGRGNEQFF
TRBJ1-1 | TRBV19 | CASSMRGGVTEAFF
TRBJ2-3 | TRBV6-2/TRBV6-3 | CASSYSSGRPTDTQYF
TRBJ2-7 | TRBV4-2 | CASSPTGFEQYF
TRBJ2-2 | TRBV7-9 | CASSTVTGELFF
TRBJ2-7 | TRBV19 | CASSMGLAGGQLSYEQYF
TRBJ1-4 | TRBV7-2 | CASSLAGQGEEKLFF
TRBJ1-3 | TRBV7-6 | CASTPSPDGNPKHTIYF
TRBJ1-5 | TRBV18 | CASSPRVGQPQHF
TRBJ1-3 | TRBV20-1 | CSASGGQGPLSGNTIYF
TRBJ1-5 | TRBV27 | CASSLAGAQGPNQPQHF
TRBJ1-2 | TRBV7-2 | CASSLAPSLGYTF
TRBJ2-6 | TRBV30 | CAWSSGFSSGANVLTF
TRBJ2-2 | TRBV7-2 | CASSLGQAGTGELFF
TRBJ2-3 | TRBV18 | CASSPRLAGGTDTQYF
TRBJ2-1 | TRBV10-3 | CAISEGLAGGYEQFF
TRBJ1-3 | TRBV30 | CAWSVLSGNTIYF
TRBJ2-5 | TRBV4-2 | CASSRVGVQETQYF
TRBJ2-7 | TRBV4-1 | CASSRKVVGGQDYEQYF
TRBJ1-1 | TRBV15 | CATSRDGRNTEAFF
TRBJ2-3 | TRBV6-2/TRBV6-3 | CASSPGTITTQYF
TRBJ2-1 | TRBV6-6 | CASSPRITPRTSGPSYNEQFF
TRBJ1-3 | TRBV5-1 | CASSGGALSGNTIYF
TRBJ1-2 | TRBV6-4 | CASSVGQGRGYTF
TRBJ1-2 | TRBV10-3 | CAISDGPGGGYTF
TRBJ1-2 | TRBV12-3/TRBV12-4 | CASGGFGGYTF
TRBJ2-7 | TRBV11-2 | CASSLSGGLGHEQYF
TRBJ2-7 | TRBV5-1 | CASSVRLAYEQYF
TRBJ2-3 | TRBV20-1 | CSASGSSGWTDTQYF
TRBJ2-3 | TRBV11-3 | CASSVPRVSGDRGTQYF
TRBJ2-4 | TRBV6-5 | CASSYGVAGGIIQYF
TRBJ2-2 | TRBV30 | CAWRGLAGPPANTGELFF
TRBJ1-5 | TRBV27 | CASSSPGLGGNQPQHF
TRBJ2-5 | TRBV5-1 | CASSLEALAGWEETQYF
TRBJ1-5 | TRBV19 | CASRGRNQPQHF
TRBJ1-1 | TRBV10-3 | CAITMGQGVAEAFF
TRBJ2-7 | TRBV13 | CASSLGASGSYEQYF
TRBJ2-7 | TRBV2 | CASRTSGRRVEQYF
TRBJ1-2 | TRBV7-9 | CASSLWQGANYGYTF